This paragraph covers one T cell receptor beta chain sequence. Antigen specificity is unknown. The data stem from a study of T cell responses to AZD1222 COVID-19 vaccine. Points from the study as a whole: Dominant CD4 TCR responses targeted spike regions 160-218 and 743-854. Targets within unmutated variant regions were reportedly found for nearly half of spike-specific TCRs. Receipt of two AZD1222 doses was followed by a rise in Spike-specific TCR breadth and depth.

Trimming cost V 5 bases and J 6 bases, with 17 bases left between them. Germline-derived CDR1 and CDR2 are SGHAT and FQNNGV. The CDR3 loop spans 15 amino acids. The data were produced by immunoSEQ multiplex PCR, yet TCRdb's version contains in-frame clones alone and is incomplete. The sample yields about 70,000 clones, around nine tenths seen once. The source is an adult who received the MenACWY meningococcal vaccine as a control. The genes are TRBV11-2 and TRBJ2-4, with a weak D call TRBD1 (6 bases). The sequences come from peripheral blood, collected 28 days after the second dose of the MenACWY control vaccine. The CDR3 here is CASSILQGVGNIQYF. The DNA of the CDR3 is TGTGCCAGCAGCATCCTACAGGGAGTTGGAAACATTCAGTACTTC.